Each of the 30 T cell receptor delta chains below was sequenced from the same sample in a study of γδ T cells in repeated Plasmodium falciparum infection. TCRdb used CATT to re-call clones from the multiplex PCR reads. The data show 80,000 to 95,000 delta-chain clones, approximately 1.5% seen once. Vgamma9/Vdelta2+ and Vdelta2-negative gammadelta T cells were flow-sorted from PBMC for bulk sequencing. Sequenced: gamma-delta T cells from blood. Receptors were obtained from a pool of human donors (malaria-infected and uninfected, not separated).

This sequence joins TRDV1 and TRDJ1; TRDD2 aligns across 9 bases. There are 22 residues in the CDR3. V lost 3 bases to trimming and J lost 8 bases; unmatched junction nucleotides: 31. Germline CDR1 TSWWSYY, CDR2 QGS. This CDR3 reads CALGDRPSYVLLQVAYPKKLIF. CDR3 DNA: TGTGCTCTTGGGGACCGGCCTTCCTACGTTCTGCTACAGGTGGCTTACCCGAAAAAACTCATCTTT.

This clone was observed a few times. The protein in TCRdb stems from a much larger clone and differs at residue 4 from this DNA's translation, likely a read error; here the protein is translated from the DNA. V and J are TRDV2 and TRDJ2; 9 bases are shared with TRDD3. CDR3 length equals 16 residues. Per germline, CDR1 GEAIGNYY and CDR2 EKD. V shed 5 bases, J shed 0 bases, and the junction held 6 bases outside the gene matches. The CDR3 region is CACGILGEALTAQLFF. CDR3 sequence (DNA): TGTGCCTGTGGCATACTGGGGGAAGCTTTGACAGCACAACTCTTCTTT.

The genes are TRDV1 and TRDJ1, with a possible D match to TRDD3 (9 bases). Here the J gene came from matching the DNA to germline, since TCRdb omits it. The CDR3 spans 28 residues. The germline CDR1 and CDR2 sequences are TSWWSYY and QGS. The V and J ends lost 0 bases and 1 base respectively, with 48 bases between them. The CDR3: CALGELGGRVFFRASYELGDFRTDKLIF. The DNA for the CDR3 is TGTGCTCTTGGGGAACTAGGGGGTCGGGTCTTCTTTCGGGCTTCCTACGAGCTGGGGGATTTTCGCACCGATAAACTCATCTTT.

About this clone itself: A far bigger clonotype differs at one base, so this is likely a read error. A V gene of TRDV1 was called, but no J gene was assigned; TRDD3 is the table's D call and was not checked against the DNA. The length of the CDR3 is 15 residues. Germline values: CDR1 TSWWSYY, CDR2 QGS. The CDR3 spells CALGEPGGDTDKLIF. Written as DNA, the CDR3 is TGTGCTCTTGGGGAACCCGGAGGAGACACCGATAAGCTCATCTTT.

This clone has more than one count but fewer than ten. TCRdb assigns this DNA the protein of a much larger clone, which departs from its translation at residue 15; this likely reflects a read error, and the protein shown comes from translating the DNA. This chain uses TRDV1 with TRDJ1; tentative D call: TRDD3 (6 bases). The CDR3 covers 17 residues. CDR1 and CDR2 from the germline V gene are TSWWSYY and QGS. This CDR3 is CALGEVNGGPYTDKPIF. The CDR3 coding sequence is TGTGCTCTTGGGGAAGTGAATGGGGGTCCCTACACCGATAAACCCATCTTT.

There are many counts of this clone. This sequence joins TRDV1 and TRDJ1; 10 bases are a match to TRDD3. With V trimmed by 0 bases and J by 2 bases, 15 bases remained unmatched. The germline V gene encodes CDR1 TSWWSYY and CDR2 QGS. This CDR3 has 20 amino acids. DNA of the CDR3: TGTGCTCTTGGGGAACTGAAGGACCTACGTACTGGGGGATCGACCGATAAACTCATCTTT. This encodes CALGELKDLRTGGSTDKLIF.

This clone was observed many times. The V and J genes are TRDV1 and TRDJ1; 12 bases fit TRDD3. The CDR3 spans 18 residues. Germline values: CDR1 TSWWSYY, CDR2 QGS. V was pared by 5 bases and J by 8 bases, with 18 bases of the junction left unmatched. DNA for the CDR3: TGTGCTCTTGGGCTACTTCCTACCGTATTACTGGGGGATACAAAACTCATCTTT. This gives the protein CALGLLPTVLLGDTKLIF.

This clone was seen more than once but under ten times. A read error likely explains why the TCRdb protein, taken from a much larger clone, differs from this DNA's translation at residue 24; the protein shown is translated from the DNA. V and J are TRDV1 and TRDJ1, with 7 bases matching TRDD3. Germline lookup yields CDR1 TSWWSYY and CDR2 QGS. This CDR3 region has 27 residues. The CDR3 reads CALGEPVSYKLTHTIWWHTWGTDELIF. In DNA form, the CDR3 reads TGTGCTCTTGGGGAACCTGTCTCCTATAAACTCACTCATACTATCTGGTGGCACACATGGGGGACCGATGAACTCATCTTT.

This clone showed up just a few times. TCRdb shows a much larger clone's protein in place of this DNA's translation, and the two differ at residue 4, likely through a read error; the protein shown is translated from the DNA. The chain links TRDV2 to TRDJ1; the D gene is possibly TRDD3 (5 bases). The germline CDR1 and CDR2 sequences are GEAIGNYY and EKD. The CDR3 has 15 residues. CDR3 in amino acids: CACYTVGTQGDKLIF. CDR3 DNA sequence: TGTGCCTGTTACACCGTGGGGACCCAAGGGGATAAACTCATCTTT.

This clone was counted a few times. A far larger clone is just one base off, so this is likely a read error. Other DNA sequences in the sample encode the same CDR3. The chain has TRDV2 and TRDJ1, with 12 positions matching TRDD3. TCRdb supplies no J gene; here it was assigned by aligning the nucleotide sequence to germline. The CDR3 runs 20 residues. From germline, CDR1 is GEAIGNYY and CDR2 EKD. The CDR3 protein is CACDKLGGGLGDTPTDKLIF. CDR3 in DNA: TGTGCCTGTGACAAACTAGGCGGCGGACTGGGGGATACCCCTACCGACAAACTCATCTTT.

As to this clone: A far larger clone is just one base off, so this is likely a read error. This same CDR3 is encoded by further DNA sequences in the sample. The J gene has no call, while the V gene is TRDV3; the D call of TRDD3 is as the table states it, not checked on the DNA. The CDR3 loop spans 15 amino acids. Per germline, CDR1 TVYSNPD and CDR2 GDNSRS (reference sequence). This CDR3 is CAFISRITRGGKLIF. For the CDR3, the DNA is TGTGCCTTTATCTCACGTATCACTCGAGGGGGAAAGCTCATCTTT.

This clone was detected a few times. A far larger clone lies a single base away; this is likely a read error. At the DNA level, this CDR3 is encoded by other sequences in the same sample as well. The chain joins TRAV36/DV7 to TRDJ1; maybe TRDD2 (9 bases). The J gene was missing in TCRdb and was found by matching the end of the DNA to germline. The V gene lost 5 bases and the J gene lost 0 bases, with 47 bases spanning the gap. Germline-derived CDR1 and CDR2 are VTNFRS and LTSSGIE (reference sequence). The CDR3 covers 25 residues. CDR3 sequence reads: CAVFLAFLPRGIWSLSTGYTDKLIF. The CDR3 nucleotides read TGTGCTGTTTTCTTGGCCTTCCTACCCCGGGGGATATGGTCATTGAGTACGGGGTACACCGATAAACTCATCTTT.

This clone was counted only a few times. This probably arose from a read error, given a far larger clone one base away. There is no J gene call, but TRDV1 is given as the V gene; no DNA check was done on the table's D call, TRDD3. Germline V gives CDR1 TSWWSYY, CDR2 QGS. The CDR3 sequence is 22 residues long. CDR3 in amino acids: CALGGGLPQYWGIPGLTAQLFF. The CDR3 coding sequence is TGTGCTCTTGGGGGGGGCCTTCCCCAGTACTGGGGGATACCGGGTTTGACAGCACAGCTCTTCTTT.

This clone was counted only a few times. TCRdb lists the protein of a much larger clone for this DNA, which differs at residue 16, so this is likely a read error; the protein given here is translated from the DNA itself. This chain links TRDV1 with TRDJ1, with D possibly matching TRDD3 (5 bases). CDR1 TSWWSYY and CDR2 QGS come from the germline V gene. The CDR3 runs 25 residues. The V and J ends lost 0 bases and 0 bases respectively, with 38 bases between them. The CDR3 DNA reads as TGTGCTCTTGGGGAACTAGGACCCCCCTTAGGGCCCCTCGACTGGAGGGAACTGTACACCGATAAACTCATCTTT. It encodes CALGELGPPLGPLDWRELYTDKLIF.

As regards this clone: TCRdb assigns this DNA the protein of a much larger clone, which departs from its translation at residue 22; this likely reflects a read error, and the protein shown comes from translating the DNA. Here the V gene is TRDV1, but the J gene went uncalled; the table calls TRDD3, which could not be checked here. The germline V gene has CDR1 TSWWSYY and CDR2 QGS. The CDR3 is made up of 23 amino acids. The CDR3 bases are TGTGCTCTTGGGGAAACCTTTCGCCTACGACGAACTGGGGTCCGACCCTACACCGATAAACTCACCTTT. Translated, it gives CALGETFRLRRTGVRPYTDKLTF.

In regard to this clone: A read error is the likely source, as a far larger clone sits one nucleotide away. Different DNA sequences within this sample yield the same CDR3. The V and J genes are TRDV2 and TRDJ3, with 10 bases lining up with TRDD3. In the absence of a J gene in TCRdb, the DNA was matched to germline to assign it here. The J segment lost 4 bases and the V segment lost 2 bases, leaving 4 bases of the junction unmatched. Per the germline V gene, CDR1 is GEAIGNYY and CDR2 is EKD. CDR3 length: 17 residues. CDR3 region: CACDRGDTTWDTRQMFF. The CDR3, as DNA: TGTGCCTGTGACAGGGGGGATACGACTTGGGACACCCGACAGATGTTTTTC.

A remark on this clone: For this DNA, TCRdb reports the protein of a much larger clone, which diverges at residue 17, most likely from a read error; the protein presented here is translated directly from the DNA. The V gene corresponds to TRDV2; no J gene was called; the table's TRDD3 call for D was not verified on the DNA. From germline, CDR1 is GEAIGNYY and CDR2 EKD. The CDR3 is 19 residues long. CDR3 DNA sequence: TGTGCCTGTGACACCAAAGGCCTGGGGCGCAACCGGGGTGCCGATAAACCCATCTTT. Translated: CACDTKGLGRNRGADKPIF.

About this clone: The amino acid sequence in TCRdb belongs to a much larger clone and departs from this DNA's translation at residue 10, likely a sequencing read error; the sequence shown is translated from the DNA. The chain links TRDV1 to TRDJ1, with TRDD3 identical over 13 bases. The CDR3 runs to 23 residues. Unmatched junction bases numbered 23, after V lost 4 bases and J lost 0 bases. Looked up from germline, CDR1 is TSWWSYY and CDR2 is QGS. CDR3 sequence reads: CALGAPTGRRILGDTGYTDKLIF. CDR3 DNA sequence: TGTGCTCTTGGGGCACCTACAGGGCGTAGGATACTGGGGGATACGGGGTACACCGATAAACTCATCTTT.

Concerning this clone itself: The TCRdb record carries a much larger clone's protein, which differs from this DNA's translation at residue 18; a read error is the likely cause, and the protein listed here is the DNA translation. With the J gene uncalled, the V gene is TRDV1; the table assigns TRDD3, which was not confirmed against the DNA. This CDR3 comprises 19 residues. Looked up from germline, CDR1 is TSWWSYY and CDR2 is QGS. CDR3 amino acids: CALGEITYWGILWPDKLTF. The CDR3 DNA is TGTGCTCTTGGGGAAATCACGTACTGGGGGATACTTTGGCCCGATAAACTCACCTTT.

There are a few counts of this clone. The protein recorded in TCRdb matches a much larger clone and deviates from this DNA's translation at residue 7, suggesting a read error; the protein here is obtained by translating the DNA. V gene TRDV1 combines with J gene TRDJ1; 8 nucleotides agree with TRDD3. V was pared by 2 bases and J by 0 bases, with 11 bases of the junction left unmatched. Germline CDR1 is TSWWSYY and CDR2 is QGS. The CDR3 contains 18 residues. CDR3 DNA sequence: TGTGCTCTTGGGGAAATATGCACTGGGGGTATGTACACCGATAAACTCATCTTT. It is translated as CALGEICTGGMYTDKLIF.

Notes on this clone: Given a far larger clone just one base away, this is likely a sequencing read error. Other DNA variants within this sample encode the same CDR3. V gene TRDV2 combines with J gene TRDJ3, with 11 bases identical to TRDD3. There are 25 residues in the CDR3. Germline CDR1 and CDR2: GEAIGNYY and EKD. J was trimmed by 0 bases and V by 1 base; bases with no gene match: 22. The CDR3 here is CACDTSPSGLGDKATYSWDTRQMFF. In DNA form, the CDR3 reads TGTGCCTGTGACACATCGCCTAGCGGACTGGGGGATAAGGCCACCTACTCCTGGGACACCCGACAGATGTTTTTC.

As concerns this clone: Translating this DNA gives a protein that differs at residue 8 from the TCRdb one, which belongs to a much larger clone; a read error is likely, and the protein shown is this translation. V and J are TRDV1 and TRDJ1; 12 bases fit TRDD3. Since TCRdb gives no J gene, matching the DNA to germline was used here to assign it. The CDR3 sequence is 17 residues long. The germline gives CDR1 TSWWSYY, CDR2 QGS. Trimming removed 0 bases from V and 8 bases from J; junction bases left unmatched: 10. The CDR3 coding sequence is TGTGCTCTTGGGGAACTAGTATGCACTGGGGGATACCTCAAACTCATCTTT. It translates to CALGELVCTGGYLKLIF.

A few counts support this clone. A much larger clone differs by one base, so this may be a read error. The sample contains more than one DNA sequence encoding this CDR3. The V gene is TRDV1, the J gene TRDJ1; TRDD3 might be the D (6 bases). Germline V gives CDR1 TSWWSYY, CDR2 QGS. The CDR3 consists of 19 residues. CDR3 bases: TGCGCTCTTGGGGGGCTGTTTTACGGTTCGTCGTCGTACACCGATAAACTCATCTTT. It is translated as CALGGLFYGSSSYTDKLIF.

Only a few counts were recorded for this clone. The protein in TCRdb stems from a much larger clone and differs at residues 5 and 17 from this DNA's translation, likely a read error; here the protein is translated from the DNA. The chain links TRDV2 to TRDJ1; 11 bases map to TRDD3. TCRdb leaves out the J gene; it was filled in here by matching the DNA to germline. This CDR3 region has 26 residues. V lost 3 bases, J lost 0 bases, and 35 bases stayed unmatched. Germline loops: CDR1 GEAIGNYY, CDR2 EKD. The CDR3 region is CACDAVRPPTGLGGYAAGQYTDKLIF. The CDR3 nucleotides read TGTGCCTGTGACGCCGTAAGGCCTCCTACTGGGCTTGGGGGATACGCGGCGGGTCAGTACACCGATAAACTCATCTTT.

Notes on this clone: A far bigger clonotype differs at one base, so this is likely a read error. Other nucleotide sequences from this sample produce the same CDR3. The genes are TRDV2 and TRDJ1; 9 bases align to TRDD3. The CDR3 loop spans 20 amino acids. Germline V gene lookup returns CDR1 GEAIGNYY and CDR2 EKD. CDR3 bases: TGTGCTTGTGACACCGGGGGCGCTGGGGGATCACACTGGGACACCGATAAACTCATCTTT. Amino acid sequence: CACDTGGAGGSHWDTDKLIF.

A remark on this clone: TCRdb has a much larger clone's protein, which differs at residue 15 from the translation of this DNA, likely because of a read error; what is shown is the protein translated from the DNA. The J segment was not called; the V segment is TRDV1. In germline, CDR1 is TSWWSYY, CDR2 QGS. The CDR3 is 16 amino acids. The CDR3 sequence: CALGGRSAFHTDKLTF. In DNA, the CDR3 is TGTGCTCTTGGGGGCCGCTCCGCTTTCCACACCGATAAACTCACCTTT.

Details on this clone: The protein TCRdb gives is from a much larger clone and does not agree with this DNA's translation at residue 11, likely a read error; the protein shown here comes from the DNA. The rearrangement links TRDV1 to TRDJ1; 9 nucleotides match TRDD3. TCRdb does not report a J gene; here it was assigned by matching the DNA to germline references. The CDR3 extends over 19 amino acids. Germline CDR1 is TSWWSYY and CDR2 is QGS. J was trimmed by 4 bases and V by 2 bases; bases with no gene match: 17. CDR3 region: CALGEGPTGGHEDIDKLIF. The CDR3 bases are TGTGCTCTTGGGGAAGGTCCTACTGGGGGACACGAGGATATCGATAAACTCATCTTT.

This clone has more than one count but fewer than ten. The protein given by TCRdb reflects a much larger clone and differs at residue 9 from this DNA's translation, likely from a read error; the protein shown is the DNA's translation. The rearrangement uses TRDV1 and TRDJ1; possible D gene TRDD3, 5 bases. CDR3 length: 19 residues. The V gene's germline CDR1 is TSWWSYY and CDR2 QGS. V was cut by 5 bases and J by 0 bases, with 25 bases left in between. The CDR3 region is CALGLGLPMLGHYTDKLIF. The CDR3 nucleotides are TGTGCTCTTGGGTTGGGCCTCCCAATGCTGGGACACTACACCGATAAACTCATCTTT.

Worth noting for this clone: TCRdb attributes to this sequence the protein of a much larger clone, which differs from the DNA translation at residue 13; a read error is likely, and the protein displayed is translated from the DNA. The V and J genes are TRDV2 and TRDJ1, with TRDD3 matching over 12 bases. TCRdb records no J gene; here it was assigned by comparing the DNA to germline. Germline V gene sequence: CDR1 GEAIGNYY, CDR2 EKD. V lost 0 bases to trimming and J lost 1 base; unmatched junction nucleotides: 11. This CDR3 region has 19 residues. The CDR3 reads CACDTGLGDTLASTDKLIF. The DNA for the CDR3 is TGTGCCTGTGACACCGGACTGGGGGATACCCTAGCGAGCACCGATAAACTCATCTTT.

For this clone: The TCRdb protein, from a much larger clone, departs from this DNA's translation at residue 11, likely by read error; the protein shown derives from the DNA. This chain connects TRDV2 to TRDJ3, with 9 bases fitting TRDD3. Assignment of the J gene here rests on matching the DNA to germline, because TCRdb gives none. V gave up 0 bases and J gave up 1 base; unmatched junction bases: 12. CDR1 GEAIGNYY and CDR2 EKD come from the germline V gene. The CDR3 runs to 21 residues. The CDR3 sequence is CACDTGAAGGCGSWDTRQMFF. As DNA, the CDR3 is TGTGCCTGTGACACCGGAGCTGCTGGGGGATGCGGATCCTGGGACACCCGACAGATGTTTTTC.